These 19 T cell receptor beta chains came from one sample sequenced in a study of cytomegalovirus exposure and HLA in healthy donors. Amplification used 60 Vbeta primers and 13 Jbeta primers. The data were produced by immunoSEQ multiplex PCR, yet TCRdb's version contains in-frame clones alone and is incomplete. The sample shows a few hundred thousand clones, roughly 80% of them seen only once. Sequenced input: PBMCs. These receptors all come from a man under 40 in good health and CMV-seronegative.

The J gene is TRBJ2-5, the V gene TRBV7-9, with 9 bases that match TRBD1. Looked up from germline, CDR1 is SEHNR and CDR2 is FQNEAQ (reference sequence). CDR3 length: 15 amino acids. V was pared by 5 bases and J by 5 bases, with 9 bases of the junction left unmatched. The CDR3 coding sequence is TGTGCCAGCAGCACTGGACAGGGGAAGGGGGAGACCCAGTACTTC. This sequence encodes CASSTGQGKGETQYF.

The chain couples TRBV25-1 to TRBJ1-6; D is uncertain. The germline gives CDR1 MGHDK, CDR2 SYGVNS. V lost 5 bases and J 7 bases, leaving 12 bases between the germline ends. This CDR3 region has 14 residues. CDR3 sequence: CASSLATRNSPLHF. The CDR3 DNA reads as TGTGCCAGCAGTCTGGCGACACGCAATTCACCCCTCCACTTT.

The gene calls are TRBV15 and TRBJ2-7; 9 positions agree with TRBD2. V was pared by 5 bases and J by 7 bases, with 6 bases of the junction left unmatched. CDR1 is LNHNV, CDR2 YYDKDF, per germline (reference sequence). The CDR3 length is 13 residues. DNA for the CDR3: TGTGCCACCAGCTTCGGGACTAGCAGAGAGCAGTACTTC. It yields the protein CATSFGTSREQYF.

Here the CDR3 DNA reads TGTGCCAGCTTCCAGGGGGCCGGCACCGGGGAGCTGTTTTTT. Translated, it gives CASFQGAGTGELFF. This chain uses TRBV28 with TRBJ2-2; 8 nucleotides match TRBD1. The CDR3 runs 14 residues. The germline V gene encodes CDR1 MDHEN and CDR2 SYDVKM. The trim removed 8 bases at V and 4 bases at J, leaving 6 bases unmatched.

In DNA form, the CDR3 reads TGTGCCAGCAGTGAAGCGGCAGGGGAAGGAGAGACCCAGTACTTC. Amino acid sequence: CASSEAAGEGETQYF. The genes are TRBV6-1 and TRBJ2-5, with D perhaps matching TRBD1 (6 bases). This CDR3 spans 15 amino acids. CDR1 MNHNS and CDR2 SASEGT come from the germline V gene. Trimming took off 0 bases at V and 4 bases at J, with 12 bases between the two ends.

The V gene is TRBV9, the J gene TRBJ1-1; TRBD1 might be the D (6 bases). The CDR3 loop spans 15 amino acids. Germline-derived CDR1 and CDR2 are SGDLS and YYNGEE. V was pared by 3 bases and J by 1 base, with 13 bases between. In nucleotides, the CDR3 is TGTGCCAGCAGCGCCGGGACACTCGGGAACACTGAAGCTTTCTTT. Translated, it gives CASSAGTLGNTEAFF.

This sequence joins TRBV9 and TRBJ1-4, with 9 bases identical to TRBD1. The CDR3 has 15 residues. CDR1 is SGDLS and CDR2 is YYNGEE in the germline V gene. V gave up 4 bases and J gave up 5 bases; unmatched junction bases: 6. CDR3 in amino acids: CASSPRQGGNEKLFF. CDR3 sequence (DNA): TGTGCCAGCAGCCCCCGACAGGGGGGAAATGAAAAACTGTTTTTT.

This clone was picked up a small number of times. The chain has TRBV7-9 and TRBJ2-3; unclear D gene. With 5 bases removed from V and 5 bases from J, the gap between germline ends came to 8 bases. CDR1 is SEHNR, CDR2 FQNEAQ, per germline (reference sequence). The CDR3 spans 12 residues. This CDR3 reads CASSPNIDTQYF. The CDR3 DNA sequence: TGTGCCAGCAGCCCAAACATAGATACGCAGTATTTT.

This clone was seen a handful of times. This rearrangement joins TRBV7-3 to TRBJ2-3, with D unresolved. This CDR3 is built from 12 residues. Germline V gives CDR1 SGHTA, CDR2 FQGTGA. The V gene lost 1 base and the J gene lost 9 bases, with 8 bases spanning the gap. In nucleotides, the CDR3 is TGTGCCAGCAGCTTAAACGGTCCGACGCAGTATTTT. Translation: CASSLNGPTQYF.

In this sample, this clone turned up once. Written as DNA, the CDR3 is TGTGCCAGCAGTGAGCTAGGGGACAGGGAATCAGATACGCAGTATTTT. The encoded protein is CASSELGDRESDTQYF. The chain recombines TRBV25-1 with TRBJ2-3; 9 bases match TRBD1. There are 16 residues in the CDR3. V lost 3 bases, J lost 4 bases, and 8 bases stayed unmatched. The germline CDR1 and CDR2 sequences are MGHDK and SYGVNS. Complete variable domain (other parts from reference TRBV25-1 and TRBJ2-3): EADIYQTPRYLVIGTGKKITLECSQTMGHDKMYWYQQDPGMELHLIHYSYGVNSTEKGDLSSESTVSRIRTEHFPLTLESARPSHTSQYLCASSELGDRESDTQYFGPGTRLTVL.

A single count supports this clone. The chain recombines TRBV19 with TRBJ2-4; 10 bases map to TRBD2. After removal of 2 bases from V and 7 bases from J, the junction contained 14 bases not matched to a gene. The germline gives CDR1 LNHDA, CDR2 SQIVND (reference sequence). This CDR3 has 18 amino acids. The CDR3 sequence: CASSITPRGGSGRNIQYF. The CDR3 nucleotides are TGTGCCAGTAGTATAACCCCCCGAGGGGGTAGCGGGAGGAACATTCAGTACTTC.

The rearrangement links TRBV18 to TRBJ1-1, with a tentative D call TRBD1 (5 bases). There are 14 residues in the CDR3. The germline gives CDR1 KGHSH, CDR2 LQKENI. V dropped 6 bases and J dropped 4 bases, with 15 bases sitting between them. The CDR3 DNA follows: TGTGCCAGCTCGCAGAACGGGGGAGGCACTGAAGCTTTCTTT. It codes for CASSQNGGGTEAFF.

The V and J genes are TRBV11-2 and TRBJ2-1, with TRBD1 matching over 8 bases. Germline CDR1 reads SGHAT; CDR2 reads FQNNGV. The CDR3 has 16 amino acids. Unmatched junction bases numbered 5, after V lost 0 bases and J lost 4 bases. The chain's CDR3 is CASSLDPRTGYNEQFF. CDR3 coding DNA: TGTGCCAGCAGCTTAGATCCCCGGACAGGGTACAATGAGCAGTTCTTC.

The table lists this clone with a count of one. The chain recombines TRBV7-9 with TRBJ1-2; 10 bases match TRBD1. The CDR3 length is 14 residues. Looked up from germline, CDR1 is SEHNR and CDR2 is FQNEAQ (reference sequence). V was clipped by 5 bases and J by 7 bases; unmatched bases: 7. CDR3 loop: CASSINGQGGGYTF. The CDR3 nucleotides are TGTGCCAGCAGCATCAATGGACAGGGGGGTGGCTACACCTTC.

The chain carries TRBV9 and TRBJ2-6; D uncertain. V was trimmed by 4 bases and J by 0 bases, leaving 8 bases between them. The CDR3 extends over 15 amino acids. Germline CDR1 reads SGDLS; CDR2 reads YYNGEE. The chain's CDR3 is CASSTIGSGANVLTF. As DNA, the CDR3 is TGTGCCAGCAGCACGATCGGCTCTGGGGCCAACGTCCTGACTTTC.

V and J are TRBV4-1 and TRBJ2-7; TRBD1 matches at 10 bases. Trimming took 0 bases from V and 4 from J; bases not matched to a gene: 18. Germline V gene sequence: CDR1 MGHRA, CDR2 YSYEKL. CDR3 length: 20 residues. The CDR3 region has the DNA TGCGCCAGCAGCCAAGATTACACTCCGACAGGGGGCTATCCGGTGTACGAGCAGTACTTC. Amino acids: CASSQDYTPTGGYPVYEQYF.

The rearrangement uses TRBV2 and TRBJ1-4; 7 positions agree with TRBD1. Germline lookup yields CDR1 SNHLY and CDR2 FYNNEI. Trimming cost V 4 bases and J 1 base; bases outside gene matches: 3. The CDR3 sequence is 15 residues long. The CDR3 loop is CASSGNRGTNEKLFF. CDR3 in DNA: TGTGCCAGCAGTGGTAACAGGGGAACTAATGAAAAACTGTTTTTT.

The chain recombines TRBV7-9 with TRBJ2-2; 13 nucleotides agree with TRBD2. The CDR3 contains 15 residues. The germline V gene encodes CDR1 SEHNR and CDR2 FQNEAQ (reference sequence). Germline trimming cut 4 bases from V and 6 bases from J; bases unmatched to any gene: 2. The CDR3 loop is CASSWTSGGAGELFF. The CDR3 DNA is TGTGCCAGCAGCTGGACTAGCGGGGGTGCCGGGGAGCTGTTTTTT.

The chain combines TRBV6-5 with TRBJ1-2, with a possible D match to TRBD1 (6 bases). Germline CDR1 is MNHEY and CDR2 is SVGAGI. This CDR3 contains 15 residues. Between the trimmed V and J ends, which lost 8 bases and 7 bases, there was a span of 23 bases. CDR3 loop: CASRSYFTGYAGYTF. The CDR3 DNA follows: TGTGCCAGCCGATCCTACTTCACAGGGTATGCTGGCTACACCTTC.